This paragraph reports one TCR beta chain. Its antigen is as yet unknown. TCRdb reanalysed the reads using MiXCR and keeps one entry per CDR3 protein. The sample records hundreds of thousands of distinct CDR3 sequences, roughly 18% being singletons. This entry belongs to a study of T cell repertoires in cytomegalovirus infection. Study at large: In public TCR beta signatures, there were indications of both CMV infection and matching HLA type. Whole-study findings and limits: Cumulative public TCR beta family frequency identified CMV carriers with the relevant HLA.

CDR3 length: 13 amino acids. From germline, CDR1 is LGHNT and CDR2 FRNRAP. The V and J ends lost 0 bases and 6 bases respectively, with 8 bases between them. The clonotype was recovered from a human donor in good health (CMV status not recorded). Some clones in this sample may be carry-over from other donors' samples. The chain carries TRBV12-5 and TRBJ1-2; no definite D call. Sequenced sample: PBMCs. This CDR3 reads CASGLVPGNGYTF. CDR3 nucleotide sequence: TGTGCTAGTGGTTTGGTACCTGGGAATGGCTACACCTTC.